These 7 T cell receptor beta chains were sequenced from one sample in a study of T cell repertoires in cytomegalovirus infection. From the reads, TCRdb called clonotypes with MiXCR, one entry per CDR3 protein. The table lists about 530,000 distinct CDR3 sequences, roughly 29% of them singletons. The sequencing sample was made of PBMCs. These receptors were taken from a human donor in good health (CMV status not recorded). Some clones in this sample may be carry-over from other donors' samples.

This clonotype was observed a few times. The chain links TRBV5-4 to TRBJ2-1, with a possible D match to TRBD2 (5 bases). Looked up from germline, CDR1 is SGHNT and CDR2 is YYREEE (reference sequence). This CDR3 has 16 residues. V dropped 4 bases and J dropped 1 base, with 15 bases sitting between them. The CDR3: CASSPTLAPSYNEQFF. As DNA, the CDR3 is TGTGCCAGCAGCCCGACGTTAGCGCCTTCCTACAATGAGCAGTTCTTC.

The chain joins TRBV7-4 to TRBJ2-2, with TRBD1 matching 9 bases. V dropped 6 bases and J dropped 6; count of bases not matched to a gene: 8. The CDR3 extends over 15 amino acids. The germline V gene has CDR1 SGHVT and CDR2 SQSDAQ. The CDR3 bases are TGTGCCAGCAGAATGTCGGGACAGGGCTCCGGGGAGCTGTTTTTT. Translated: CASRMSGQGSGELFF.

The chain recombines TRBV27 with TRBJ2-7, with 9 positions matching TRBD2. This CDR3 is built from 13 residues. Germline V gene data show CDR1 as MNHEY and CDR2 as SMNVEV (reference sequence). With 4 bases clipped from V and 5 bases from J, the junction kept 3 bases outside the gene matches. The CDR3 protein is CASSWAGGDEQYF. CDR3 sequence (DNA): TGTGCCAGCAGTTGGGCGGGGGGGGACGAGCAGTACTTC.

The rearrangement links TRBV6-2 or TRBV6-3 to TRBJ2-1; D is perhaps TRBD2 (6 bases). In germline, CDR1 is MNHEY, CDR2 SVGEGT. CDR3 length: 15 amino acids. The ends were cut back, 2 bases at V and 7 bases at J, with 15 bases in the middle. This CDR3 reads CASSYVGGSGNEQFF. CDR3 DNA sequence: TGTGCCAGCAGTTACGTCGGAGGGTCTGGGAATGAGCAGTTCTTC.

CDR3 DNA sequence: TGTGCCAGCAGCCTTACGGGGTGGAGTGGAAACACCATATATTTT. This codes for CASSLTGWSGNTIYF. The chain employs TRBV12-3 or TRBV12-4 and TRBJ1-3; D is uncertain. V lost 6 bases, J lost 3 bases, and 15 bases lay in between. The CDR3 extends over 15 amino acids.

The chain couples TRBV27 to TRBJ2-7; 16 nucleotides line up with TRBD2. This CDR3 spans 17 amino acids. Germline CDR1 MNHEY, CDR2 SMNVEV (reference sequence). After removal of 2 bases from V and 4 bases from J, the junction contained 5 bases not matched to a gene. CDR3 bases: TGTGCCAGCAGTTTACTTACGGGACTAGCGGGAGGGTACGAGCAGTACTTC. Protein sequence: CASSLLTGLAGGYEQYF.

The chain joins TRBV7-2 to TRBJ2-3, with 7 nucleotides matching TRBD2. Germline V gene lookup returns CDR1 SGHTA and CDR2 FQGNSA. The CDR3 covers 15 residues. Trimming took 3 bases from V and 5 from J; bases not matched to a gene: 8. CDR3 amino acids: CASSLGGGPLDTQYF. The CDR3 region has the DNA TGTGCCAGCAGCTTGGGGGGAGGGCCTTTAGATACGCAGTATTTT. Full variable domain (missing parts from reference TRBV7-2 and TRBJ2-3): GAGVSQSPSNKVTEKGKDVELRCDPISGHTALYWYRQSLGQGLEFLIYFQGNSAPDKSGLPSDRFSAERTGGSVSTLTIQRTQQEDSAVYLCASSLGGGPLDTQYFGPGTRLTVL.